This is a list of T cell receptor beta chains from one sample in a study of cytomegalovirus exposure and HLA in healthy donors. Here immunoSEQ multiplex PCR was the method, and the copy in TCRdb shows in-frame clones only, minus some. The sample records about 140,000 clones, roughly 79% being singletons. Sequencing used PBMCs. The receptors originated from a middle-aged woman in good health and CMV-seronegative. The CDR3 runs from the conserved cysteine through the conserved F or W. The D gene is left open where the match is weak. Expanded clones are given a class, and other clones once, few, many or no size at all.

v_call	j_call	d_call	clone_size	cdr3_nt	cdr3_aa
TRBV7-9	TRBJ2-2	TRBD1	once	TGTTCCAGCAGCTACAGGGGACGGAACACCGGGGAGCTGTTTTTT	CSSSYRGRNTGELFF
TRBV2	TRBJ1-5	-	-	TGTGCCAGCAGACGGCAGGGTAGTAACAATCAGCCCCAGCATTTT	CASRRQGSNNQPQHF
TRBV28	TRBJ1-2	TRBD1	-	TGTGCCAGCAGCTTTACCCGGGACAGCACATATGGCTACACCTTC	CASSFTRDSTYGYTF
TRBV7-9	TRBJ1-4	-	-	TGTTCCAGCAGCCATCGAGAAAGAGACGGGGAAAAACTGTTTTTT	CSSSHRERDGEKLFF
TRBV28	TRBJ1-3	-	once	TGTGCCAGCAGTCCCTTACTCTATGGAAACACCATATATTTT	CASSPLLYGNTIYF
TRBV10-3	TRBJ1-1	-	-	TGTGCCATCAGTGAGTCATCCATTACTGAAGCTTTCTTT	CAISESSITEAFF
TRBV6-6	TRBJ2-7	-	-	TGTGCCAGCAGTTACACAACGCCCCCTTACGAGCAGTACTTC	CASSYTTPPYEQYF
TRBV13	TRBJ2-5	-	-	TGTGCCAGCAGCCCTCGTGCAGGGCTGCAGACCCAGTACTTC	CASSPRAGLQTQYF
TRBV19	TRBJ1-1	TRBD1	once	TGTGCCAGTAGTTCATGGACAGGGGGGGAAATAGAAGCTTTCTTT	CASSSWTGGEIEAFF
TRBV9	TRBJ2-5	-	-	TGTGCCAGCAGCGTAGGCGGGGAGACCCAGTACTTC	CASSVGGETQYF
TRBV6-1	TRBJ1-2	-	-	TGTGCCAGCAGCGTAGACAGGTTGTATGGCTACACCTTC	CASSVDRLYGYTF
TRBV6-5	TRBJ2-5	-	-	TGTGCCAGCAGTAACCAGGGAGAGACCCAGTACTTC	CASSNQGETQYF
TRBV9	TRBJ2-2	TRBD2	-	TGTGCCAGCAGCTTCCCCGGGACTAGCGGGAGGGGTAACACCGGGGAGCTGTTTTTT	CASSFPGTSGRGNTGELFF
TRBV13	TRBJ2-7	TRBD1	-	TGTGCCAGCAGCCGCAACAGGGGCGAGCAGTACTTC	CASSRNRGEQYF
TRBV30	TRBJ2-7	TRBD2	-	TGTGCCTGGAGTGTAGGCGGGAGCGACGAGCAGTACTTC	CAWSVGGSDEQYF
TRBV4-2	TRBJ1-2	TRBD1	-	TGTGCCAGCAGCCAAAATATGGACAGGGCTAACTATGGCTACACCTTC	CASSQNMDRANYGYTF
TRBV7-2	TRBJ1-5	-	-	TGTGCCAGCAGCTCTATTTCGGACAGCTATCAGCCCCAGCATTTT	CASSSISDSYQPQHF
TRBV5-1	TRBJ2-5	TRBD2	-	TGCGCCAGCAGCGGACTAGCGGGTCCCCAAGAGACCCAGTACTTC	CASSGLAGPQETQYF